These 10 T cell receptor beta chains came from one sample sequenced in a study of graft-versus-host responses after intestinal transplantation. The table came from immunoSEQ multiplex PCR; TCRdb's copy has only in-frame clones and leaves some out. The sample yields around 64,000 clones, around 93% seen once. No antigen is known for these receptors. The material was unstimulated CD4+ T cells sorted from spleen or lymph node cells, obtained before transplant. Receptors originate from a human donor who was the organ donor for an intestinal transplant.

V is TRBV2 and J is TRBJ1-4, with D possibly TRBD1 on 5 matching bases. V lost 10 bases, J lost 6 bases, and 18 bases lay in between. There are 14 residues in the CDR3. Per the germline V gene, CDR1 is SNHLY and CDR2 is FYNNEI. The CDR3 nucleotides read TGTGCCACTGGAGGTGGGGGGAGGGATGAAAAACTGTTTTTT. This sequence encodes CATGGGGRDEKLFF. The full variable domain, completed using reference TRBV2 and TRBJ1-4, is EPEVTQTPSHQVTQMGQEVILRCVPISNHLYFYWYRQILGQKVEFLVSFYNNEISEKSEIFDDQFSVERPDGSNFTLKIRSTKLEDSAMYFCATGGGGRDEKLFFGSGTQLSVL.

The rearrangement links TRBV6-5 to TRBJ1-5, with D possibly TRBD1 on 5 matching bases. The CDR3 covers 15 residues. With 6 bases removed from V and 1 base from J, the gap between germline ends came to 13 bases. CDR1 is MNHEY and CDR2 is SVGAGI in the germline V gene. CDR3 region: CASRLTGESNQPQHF. In DNA form, the CDR3 reads TGTGCCAGCAGGTTAACGGGGGAAAGCAATCAGCCCCAGCATTTT.

The V call is TRBV6-6, the J call TRBJ2-5; perhaps TRBD2 as D (6 bases). The CDR3 extends over 13 amino acids. V shed 3 bases and J shed 4 bases, with 9 bases lying between them. Germline CDR1 MNHNY, CDR2 SVGAGI (reference sequence). For the CDR3, the DNA is TGTGCCAGCAGTTATCGGGGGAGAGAGACCCAGTACTTC. It yields the protein CASSYRGRETQYF.

V is TRBV18 and J is TRBJ1-5; TRBD1 matches at 7 bases. Unmatched junction bases numbered 4, after V lost 2 bases and J lost 0 bases. Per the germline V gene, CDR1 is KGHSH and CDR2 is LQKENI. CDR3 size: 16 residues. CDR3 coding DNA: TGTGCCAGCTCACCAAGCGGACAGGCTAGCAATCAGCCCCAGCATTTT. This codes for CASSPSGQASNQPQHF.

The chain uses TRBV5-6 and TRBJ1-5; 10 bases line up with TRBD1. Trimming took 2 bases from V and 2 from J; bases not matched to a gene: 4. Per germline, CDR1 SGHDT and CDR2 YYEEEE. This CDR3 is 16 amino acids long. CDR3 sequence reads: CASSFGTGEGNQPQHF. CDR3 DNA: TGTGCCAGCAGCTTCGGGACAGGGGAGGGCAATCAGCCCCAGCATTTT.

The chain joins TRBV2 to TRBJ2-3, with 7 bases lining up with TRBD1. The CDR3 has 15 amino acids. Looked up from germline, CDR1 is SNHLY and CDR2 is FYNNEI. The J segment lost 1 base and the V segment lost 4 bases, leaving 5 bases of the junction unmatched. The DNA for the CDR3 is TGTGCCAGCAGTGCTAGGGGGCCGGGCACAGATACGCAGTATTTT. It is translated as CASSARGPGTDTQYF. The full variable domain, rest sourced from reference TRBV2 and TRBJ2-3, is EPEVTQTPSHQVTQMGQEVILRCVPISNHLYFYWYRQILGQKVEFLVSFYNNEISEKSEIFDDQFSVERPDGSNFTLKIRSTKLEDSAMYFCASSARGPGTDTQYFGPGTRLTVL.

This clone has only one observation. The V call is TRBV9, the J call TRBJ1-5, with a possible D match to TRBD1 (6 bases). Germline values: CDR1 SGDLS, CDR2 YYNGEE. The CDR3 loop spans 15 amino acids. Trimming removed 0 bases at V and 6 bases at J, with 13 bases between. The chain's CDR3 is CASSVGGASGQPQHF. CDR3 nucleotides: TGTGCCAGCAGCGTAGGGGGGGCTTCCGGTCAGCCCCAGCATTTT.

The chain couples TRBV11-2 to TRBJ2-7; D is perhaps TRBD1 (5 bases). The CDR3 spans 13 residues. The V end was cut by 1 base, the J end by 4 bases, with 8 bases between. The V gene's germline CDR1 is SGHAT and CDR2 FQNNGV. The CDR3 loop reads CASSLGTKYEQYF. CDR3 in DNA: TGTGCCAGCAGCTTAGGGACAAAATACGAGCAGTACTTC.

The chain has TRBV13 and TRBJ1-1; 9 bases line up with TRBD1. The CDR3 runs to 15 residues. Germline CDR1 is PRHDT and CDR2 is FYEKMQ (reference sequence). J was trimmed by 1 base and V by 2 bases; bases with no gene match: 2. The CDR3 loop is CASSLRGQGNTEAFF. The CDR3 DNA reads TGTGCCAGCAGCTTAAGGGGACAGGGGAACACTGAAGCTTTCTTT.

V gene TRBV11-3 combines with J gene TRBJ2-2; 8 bases map to TRBD1. Trimming cost V 5 bases and J 5 bases; bases outside gene matches: 7. Germline CDR1 and CDR2: SGHNT and YENEEA. The CDR3 is 15 amino acids. CDR3 in amino acids: CASSLGQGRTGELFF. The CDR3 nucleotides are TGTGCCAGCAGCCTTGGACAGGGTCGGACCGGGGAGCTGTTTTTT.